This TCR beta chain was identified during a study of OX40 agonist ivuxolimab in advanced cancers. From germline, CDR1 is SEHNR and CDR2 FQNEAQ (reference sequence). This CDR3 spans 14 amino acids. Trimming cost V 1 base and J 6 bases, with 11 bases left between them. There are a few counts of this clone. As yet, its antigen is unknown. Study-wide findings and caveats: Expanded peripheral T-cell antigen specificity went undetermined.

Produced via immunoSEQ multiplex PCR; TCRdb's table is partial and in-frame only. The sample shows fewer than 85,000 clones, over 75% of them seen only once. The sequences come from CD4+ or CD8+ T cells sorted from blood, collected in a trial of the OX40 agonist ivuxolimab. V usage is TRBV7-9 and J usage is TRBJ2-3; possible D gene TRBD1, 6 bases. This TCR derives from an adult with an advanced solid tumor such as melanoma, head and neck, liver or kidney cancer. The CDR3 loop is CASSLGDKWDTQYF. CDR3 DNA sequence: TGTGCCAGCAGCTTAGGGGACAAGTGGGATACGCAGTATTTT.